The 14 T cell receptor beta chains reported below all come from one sample, sequenced in a study of human T cells and chemical hapten exposure. Time point defined: patch test 2, 6 weeks after DPC sensitization. Treatment indicated: therapeutic diphenylcyclopropenone sensitization with weekly scalp DPC. TCRdb re-called the RACE reads through MiXCR, storing one row per CDR3 protein. The data contain some 150,000 distinct CDR3 sequences, approximately 10% of them singletons. This specimen consisted of whole blood, obtained in connection with sensitization to the hapten diphenylcyclopropenone (DPC). These receptors were collected from a woman aged 45-65 years with alopecia areata. Some clones in this sample may be carry-over from other donors' samples.

In the case of this clonotype: A read error may be the cause here, since a much bigger clone is one base away. The chain links TRBV6-4 to TRBJ2-2; D possibly matches TRBD1 or TRBD2 (6 bases each). Germline assignment: CDR1 MRHNA and CDR2 SNTAGT. V shed 5 bases and J shed 6 bases, with 16 bases lying between them. CDR3 length: 15 residues. Written as DNA, the CDR3 is TGTGCCAGCAGTTATGTCGGAGGGGGGTCCGGGGAGCTGTTTTTT. It encodes CASSYVGGGSGELFF.

This clonotype came up many times. V gene TRBV20-1 combines with J gene TRBJ1-5, with 8 bases fitting TRBD1. V was clipped by 6 bases and J by 5 bases; unmatched bases: 6. The germline V gene has CDR1 DFQATT and CDR2 SNEGSKA (reference sequence). There are 13 residues in the CDR3. Here the CDR3 reads CSAQQGVDQPQHF. The CDR3 bases are TGCAGTGCACAACAGGGGGTGGATCAGCCCCAGCATTTT.

This clonotype was seen a few times. V and J are TRBV5-1 and TRBJ1-2; perhaps TRBD1 as D (6 bases). The germline V gene encodes CDR1 SGHRS and CDR2 YFSETQ. Trimming shortened V by 2 bases and J by 1 base, and 9 bases separated the two germline ends. The CDR3 covers 14 residues. In DNA form, the CDR3 reads TGCGCCAGCAGCTTTTACAGGGATAACTATGGCTACACCTTC. Amino acid sequence: CASSFYRDNYGYTF.

This clonotype was counted at least ten times. This chain connects TRBV7-9 to TRBJ2-7; maybe TRBD1 (6 bases). Trimming cost V 5 bases and J 2 bases, with 10 bases left between them. The CDR3 is 13 amino acids. Germline V lookup: CDR1 SEHNR, CDR2 FQNEAQ (reference sequence). CDR3 loop: CASSPRDTYEQYF. CDR3 bases: TGTGCCAGCAGCCCCCGGGACACCTACGAGCAGTACTTC.

This clonotype came up many times. The chain recombines TRBV18 with TRBJ2-7; D tentatively reads TRBD1 or TRBD2 (5 bases each). Germline-derived CDR1 and CDR2 are KGHSH and LQKENI. Trimming cost V 2 bases and J 7 bases, with 15 bases left between them. CDR3 length: 14 amino acids. DNA for the CDR3: TGTGCCAGCTCACCAGGGGACCGTGGAGAAGAGCAGTACTTC. Residues: CASSPGDRGEEQYF.

This chain links TRBV5-1 with TRBJ2-1, with 7 nucleotides matching TRBD2. The CDR3 is 15 residues long. Germline trimming cut 3 bases from V and 3 bases from J; bases unmatched to any gene: 6. Germline V gene lookup returns CDR1 SGHRS and CDR2 YFSETQ. The CDR3 protein is CASSSGGLRYNEQFF. In DNA, the CDR3 is TGCGCCAGCAGCTCGGGGGGACTCCGCTACAATGAGCAGTTCTTC.

This clonotype has a handful of counts. The V gene is TRBV7-6, the J gene TRBJ2-1; the D gene could be TRBD1 or TRBD2 (5 bases each). The ends were cut back, 5 bases at V and 4 bases at J, with 15 bases in the middle. Germline V CDR1 and CDR2: SGHVS, FNYEAQ. This CDR3 comprises 15 residues. CDR3 DNA: TGTGCCAGCAGCCCGACCGGGACGGTGTACAATGAGCAGTTCTTC. Amino acid sequence: CASSPTGTVYNEQFF.

In regard to this clonotype: This sequence may be a read error, since a much larger clone differs from it by one base. The V call is TRBV20-1, the J call TRBJ2-4, with 9 bases matching TRBD1. This CDR3 comprises 13 residues. Germline V lookup: CDR1 DFQATT, CDR2 SNEGSKA (reference sequence). V shed 7 bases and J 6 bases; nucleotides not matched to a gene: 7. Here the CDR3 reads CSVTPGQGNIQYF. For the CDR3, the DNA is TGCAGTGTCACTCCGGGACAGGGAAACATTCAGTACTTC.

The rearrangement uses TRBV5-4 and TRBJ1-5; a weak D match, TRBD1 (5 bases). CDR1 is SGHNT, CDR2 YYREEE, per germline (reference sequence). V was clipped by 4 bases and J by 3 bases, with 14 bases between them. The CDR3 sequence is 15 residues long. The CDR3 here is CASSLGGTTNQPQHF. The CDR3, as DNA: TGTGCCAGCAGCCTGGGAGGGACGACCAATCAGCCCCAGCATTTT.

This clonotype was seen many times. The chain employs TRBV10-2 and TRBJ1-3; D is unresolved. V was clipped by 3 bases and J by 0 bases, with 12 bases between them. CDR1 and CDR2 from the germline V gene are WSHSY and SAAADI. The CDR3 is made up of 16 amino acids. CDR3 nucleotide sequence: TGCGCCAGCAGTGAAGAGCATCCAAGCTCTGGAAACACCATATATTTT. This sequence encodes CASSEEHPSSGNTIYF.

The V and J genes are TRBV7-2 and TRBJ2-2; TRBD1 matches 12 bases. Germline CDR1 SGHTA, CDR2 FQGNSA. The CDR3 runs to 17 residues. With 6 bases clipped from V and 5 bases from J, the junction kept 10 bases outside the gene matches. CDR3 nucleotide sequence: TGTGCCAGCAGGCGGGACAGGGGGCTCTCAACTACCGGGGAGCTGTTTTTT. Residues: CASRRDRGLSTTGELFF. Combining the CDR3 with reference TRBV7-2 and TRBJ2-2 gives the whole variable domain GAGVSQSPSNKVTEKGKDVELRCDPISGHTALYWYRQSLGQGLEFLIYFQGNSAPDKSGLPSDRFSAERTGGSVSTLTIQRTQQEDSAVYLCASRRDRGLSTTGELFFGEGSRLTVL.

This clonotype appeared many times. The chain joins TRBV20-1 to TRBJ2-1, with 8 bases fitting TRBD2. V lost 4 bases to trimming and J lost 6 bases; unmatched junction nucleotides: 8. Per the germline V gene, CDR1 is DFQATT and CDR2 is SNEGSKA (reference sequence). The CDR3 length is 14 residues. The DNA of the CDR3 is TGCAGTGCTACGAGCGGGAGCTTGGGCAATGAGCAGTTCTTC. Amino acid sequence: CSATSGSLGNEQFF.

This clonotype has at least ten counts. This sequence joins TRBV15 and TRBJ1-5, with D perhaps TRBD1 (6 bases). Germline assignment: CDR1 LNHNV and CDR2 YYDKDF (reference sequence). Deletions cut 0 bases from V and 4 bases from J, with 10 bases between. The CDR3 runs 15 residues. The CDR3: CATSRDWTVNQPQHF. The CDR3 coding sequence is TGTGCCACCAGCAGAGATTGGACAGTGAATCAGCCCCAGCATTTT.

The CDR3 DNA reads TGCGCCAGCAGTGACTACAGCTCTGGAAACACCATATATTTT. Protein product: CASSDYSSGNTIYF. This chain joins TRBV10-1 and TRBJ1-3; no firm D call. The CDR3 consists of 14 residues. V was trimmed by 3 bases and J by 0 bases, leaving 6 bases between them. CDR1 and CDR2 from the germline V gene are WNHNN and SYGVQD (reference sequence).